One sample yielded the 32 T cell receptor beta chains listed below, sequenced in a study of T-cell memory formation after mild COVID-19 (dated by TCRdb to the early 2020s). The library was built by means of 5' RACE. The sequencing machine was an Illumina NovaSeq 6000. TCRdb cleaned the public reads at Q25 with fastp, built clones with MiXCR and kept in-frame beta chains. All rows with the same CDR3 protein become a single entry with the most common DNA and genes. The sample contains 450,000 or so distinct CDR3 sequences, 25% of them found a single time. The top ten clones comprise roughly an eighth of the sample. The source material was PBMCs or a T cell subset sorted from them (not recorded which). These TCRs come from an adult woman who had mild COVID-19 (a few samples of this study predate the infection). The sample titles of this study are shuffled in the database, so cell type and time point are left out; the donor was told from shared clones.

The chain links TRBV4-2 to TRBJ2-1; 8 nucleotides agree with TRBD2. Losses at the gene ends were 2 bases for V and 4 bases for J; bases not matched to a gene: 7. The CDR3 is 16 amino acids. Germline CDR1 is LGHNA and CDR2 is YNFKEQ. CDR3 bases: TGTGCCAGCAGCCAATATAGCGGGACTGCGTACAATGAGCAGTTCTTC. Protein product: CASSQYSGTAYNEQFF.

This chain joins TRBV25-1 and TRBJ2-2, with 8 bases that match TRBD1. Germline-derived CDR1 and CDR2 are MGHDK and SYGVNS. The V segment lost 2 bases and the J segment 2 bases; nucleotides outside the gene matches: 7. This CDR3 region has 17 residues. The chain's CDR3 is CASSEIGTGGNTGELFF. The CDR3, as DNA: TGTGCCAGCAGTGAAATAGGGACAGGTGGAAACACCGGGGAGCTGTTTTTT.

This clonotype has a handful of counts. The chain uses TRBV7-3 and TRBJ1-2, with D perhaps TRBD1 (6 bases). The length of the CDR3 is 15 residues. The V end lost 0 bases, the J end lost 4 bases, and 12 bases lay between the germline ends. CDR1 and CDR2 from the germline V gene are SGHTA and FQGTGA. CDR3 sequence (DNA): TGTGCCAGCAGCTTAACGGGTCAGGGGCTCTATGGCTACACCTTC. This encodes CASSLTGQGLYGYTF.

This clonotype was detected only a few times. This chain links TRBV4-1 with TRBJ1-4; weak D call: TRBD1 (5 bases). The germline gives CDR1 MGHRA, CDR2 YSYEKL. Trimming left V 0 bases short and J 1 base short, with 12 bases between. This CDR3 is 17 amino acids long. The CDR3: CASSQDWGGRTNEKLFF. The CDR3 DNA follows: TGCGCCAGCAGCCAAGATTGGGGGGGGAGAACTAATGAAAAACTGTTTTTT.

CDR3 residues: CASSKPQGIHQPQHF. The CDR3 DNA follows: TGTGCCAGCAGTAAACCACAGGGAATCCATCAGCCCCAGCATTTT. The chain uses TRBV12-3 or TRBV12-4 and TRBJ1-5, with D possibly being TRBD1 (6 bases). Trimming shortened V by 5 bases and J by 5 bases, and 16 bases separated the two germline ends. The CDR3 sequence is 15 residues long.

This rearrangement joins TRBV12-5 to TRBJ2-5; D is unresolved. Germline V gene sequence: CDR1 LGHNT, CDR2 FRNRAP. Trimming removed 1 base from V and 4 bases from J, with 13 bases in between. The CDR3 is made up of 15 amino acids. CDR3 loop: CASGLDIGALETQYF. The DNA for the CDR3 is TGTGCTAGTGGTTTGGATATTGGTGCGCTAGAGACCCAGTACTTC. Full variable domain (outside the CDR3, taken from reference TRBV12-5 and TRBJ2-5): DARVTQTPRHKVTEMGQEVTMRCQPILGHNTVFWYRQTMMQGLELLAYFRNRAPLDDSGMPKDRFSAEMPDATLATLKIQPSEPRDSAVYFCASGLDIGALETQYFGPGTRLLVL.

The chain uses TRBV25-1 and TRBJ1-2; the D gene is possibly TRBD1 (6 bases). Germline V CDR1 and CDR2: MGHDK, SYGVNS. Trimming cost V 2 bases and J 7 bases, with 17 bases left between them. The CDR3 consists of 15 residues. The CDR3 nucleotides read TGTGCCAGCAGTGAAGGGGCAGGGGAAGCAGCTGGCTACACCTTC. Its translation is CASSEGAGEAAGYTF.

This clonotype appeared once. The CDR3 nucleotides read TGTGCCAGCAGCCAACGAGGAGGATACGCTGAAGCTTTCTTT. Translated: CASSQRGGYAEAFF. This chain joins TRBV3-1 and TRBJ1-1; no reliable D call. Trimming left V 2 bases short and J 6 bases short, with 13 bases between. The CDR3 consists of 14 residues. CDR1 is LGHDT, CDR2 YNNKEL, per germline (reference sequence). The full variable domain, rest sourced from reference TRBV3-1 and TRBJ1-1, is DTAVSQTPKYLVTQMGNDKSIKCEQNLGHDTMYWYKQDSKKFLKIMFSYNNKELIINETVPNRFSPKSPDKAHLNLHINSLELGDSAVYFCASSQRGGYAEAFFGQGTRLTVV.

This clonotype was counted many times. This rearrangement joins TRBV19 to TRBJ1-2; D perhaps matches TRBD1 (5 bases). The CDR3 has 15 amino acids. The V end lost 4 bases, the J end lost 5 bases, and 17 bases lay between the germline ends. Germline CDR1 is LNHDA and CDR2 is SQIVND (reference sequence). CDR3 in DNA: TGTGCCAGTAGTACCAACCCCCGGGGGTCGTATGGCTACACCTTC. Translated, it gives CASSTNPRGSYGYTF.

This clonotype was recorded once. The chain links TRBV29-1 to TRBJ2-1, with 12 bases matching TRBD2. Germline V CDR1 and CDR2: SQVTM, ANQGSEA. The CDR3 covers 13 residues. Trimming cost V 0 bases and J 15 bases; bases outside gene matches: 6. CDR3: CSVEDLGLAGGFF. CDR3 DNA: TGCAGCGTTGAAGATCTGGGACTAGCGGGCGGGTTCTTC.

This chain's CDR3 is CASSVGTSGGQETQYF. For the CDR3, the DNA is TGTGCCAGCAGCGTAGGCACTAGCGGGGGCCAAGAGACCCAGTACTTC. This chain links TRBV9 with TRBJ2-5, with TRBD2 matching over 11 bases. The junction had 2 bases not matched to a gene; V was cut back by 0 bases and J by 1 base. The CDR3 has 16 amino acids. CDR1 SGDLS and CDR2 YYNGEE come from the germline V gene.

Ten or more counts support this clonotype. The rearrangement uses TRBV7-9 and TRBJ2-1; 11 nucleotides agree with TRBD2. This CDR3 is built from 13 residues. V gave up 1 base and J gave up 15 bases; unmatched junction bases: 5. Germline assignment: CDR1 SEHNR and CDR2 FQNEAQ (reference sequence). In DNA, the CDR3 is TGTGCCAGCAGCTTAGATTTAGCGGGAGGGGTGTTCTTC. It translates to CASSLDLAGGVFF.

The CDR3 is CASSFGTEALTYGYTF. CDR3 bases: TGTGCCAGCAGTTTCGGGACAGAGGCCCTCACATACGGCTACACCTTC. This chain uses TRBV12-3 or TRBV12-4 with TRBJ1-2; TRBD1 matches 7 bases. The CDR3 contains 16 residues. J lost 8 bases, V lost 3 bases, and 15 bases had no gene match.

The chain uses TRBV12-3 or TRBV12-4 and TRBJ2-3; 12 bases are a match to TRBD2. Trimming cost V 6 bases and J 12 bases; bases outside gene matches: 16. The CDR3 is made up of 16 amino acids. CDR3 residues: CASSRLAGERRGDQYF. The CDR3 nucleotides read TGTGCCAGCAGCCGACTAGCGGGAGAGAGGCGTGGGGACCAGTATTTT.

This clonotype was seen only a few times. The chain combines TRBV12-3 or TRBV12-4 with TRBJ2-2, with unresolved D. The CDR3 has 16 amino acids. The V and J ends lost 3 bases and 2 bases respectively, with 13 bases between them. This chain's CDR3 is CASSFKAVLNTGELFF. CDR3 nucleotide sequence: TGTGCCAGCAGTTTTAAAGCAGTCTTAAACACCGGGGAGCTGTTTTTT.

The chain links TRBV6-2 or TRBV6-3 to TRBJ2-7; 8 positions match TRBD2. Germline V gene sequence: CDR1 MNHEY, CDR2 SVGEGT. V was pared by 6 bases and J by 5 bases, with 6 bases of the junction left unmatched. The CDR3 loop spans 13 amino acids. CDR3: CASRGRGANEQYF. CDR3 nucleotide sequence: TGTGCCAGCAGGGGGCGGGGGGCGAACGAGCAGTACTTC.

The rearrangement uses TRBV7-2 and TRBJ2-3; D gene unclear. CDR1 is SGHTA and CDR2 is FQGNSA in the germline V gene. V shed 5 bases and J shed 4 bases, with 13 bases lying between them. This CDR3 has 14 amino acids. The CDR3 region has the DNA TGTGCCAGCAGCCAACAGCCCCAGCCAGATACGCAGTATTTT. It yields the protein CASSQQPQPDTQYF.

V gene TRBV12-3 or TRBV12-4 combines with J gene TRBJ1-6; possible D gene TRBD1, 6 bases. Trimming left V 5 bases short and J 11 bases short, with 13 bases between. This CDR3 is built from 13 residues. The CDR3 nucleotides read TGTGCCAGCAGTCTCGACAGGCGACCACCCCTCCACTTT. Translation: CASSLDRRPPLHF.

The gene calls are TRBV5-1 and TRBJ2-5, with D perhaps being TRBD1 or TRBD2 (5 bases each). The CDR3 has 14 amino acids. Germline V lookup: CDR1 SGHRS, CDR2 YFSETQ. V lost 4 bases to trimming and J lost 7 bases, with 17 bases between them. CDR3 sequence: CASSIRDPSGTQYF. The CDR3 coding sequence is TGCGCCAGCAGCATCCGGGACCCCTCCGGGACCCAGTACTTC.

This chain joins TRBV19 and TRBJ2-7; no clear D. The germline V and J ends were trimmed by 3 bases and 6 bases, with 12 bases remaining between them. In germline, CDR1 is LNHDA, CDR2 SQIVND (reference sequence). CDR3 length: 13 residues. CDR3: CASSIRQDREQYF. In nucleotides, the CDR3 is TGTGCCAGTAGTATCCGGCAAGACCGCGAGCAGTACTTC.

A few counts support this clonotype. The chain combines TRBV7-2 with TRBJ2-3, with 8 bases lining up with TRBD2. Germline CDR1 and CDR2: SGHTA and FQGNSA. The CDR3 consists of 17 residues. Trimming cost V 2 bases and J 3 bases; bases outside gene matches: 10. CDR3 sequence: CASSLPAGVGETDTQYF. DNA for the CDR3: TGTGCCAGCAGCTTACCAGCGGGAGTCGGAGAAACAGATACGCAGTATTTT.

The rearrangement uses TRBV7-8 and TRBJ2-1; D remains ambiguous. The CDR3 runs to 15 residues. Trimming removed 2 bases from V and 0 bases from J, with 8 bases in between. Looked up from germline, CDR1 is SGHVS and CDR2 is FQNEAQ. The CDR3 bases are TGTGCCAGCAGCTTAAGAGAGGCCTCCTACAATGAGCAGTTCTTC. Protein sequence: CASSLREASYNEQFF.

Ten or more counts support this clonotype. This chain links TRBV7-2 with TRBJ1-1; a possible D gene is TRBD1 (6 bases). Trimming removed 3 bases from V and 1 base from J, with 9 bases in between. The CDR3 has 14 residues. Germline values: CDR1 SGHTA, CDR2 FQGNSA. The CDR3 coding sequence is TGTGCCAGCAGCTTCCAGGGGAGGAACACTGAAGCTTTCTTT. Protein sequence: CASSFQGRNTEAFF.

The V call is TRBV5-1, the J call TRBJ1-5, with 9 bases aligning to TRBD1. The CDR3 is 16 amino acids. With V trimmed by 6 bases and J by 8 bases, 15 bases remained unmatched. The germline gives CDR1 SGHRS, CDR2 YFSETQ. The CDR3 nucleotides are TGCGCCAGCAAAAAGGAGACAGGGGGAAAAATGGAGCCCCAGCATTTT. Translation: CASKKETGGKMEPQHF.

The DNA of the CDR3 is TGCAGCGTTGAAATTACCGCAGGGAGCGGAAACACCATATATTTT. Protein: CSVEITAGSGNTIYF. V and J are TRBV29-1 and TRBJ1-3; TRBD1 is a possible D gene (5 bases). The CDR3 is 15 amino acids. Germline V lookup: CDR1 SQVTM, CDR2 ANQGSEA. Trimming took 2 bases from V and 4 from J, leaving 15 bases between them.

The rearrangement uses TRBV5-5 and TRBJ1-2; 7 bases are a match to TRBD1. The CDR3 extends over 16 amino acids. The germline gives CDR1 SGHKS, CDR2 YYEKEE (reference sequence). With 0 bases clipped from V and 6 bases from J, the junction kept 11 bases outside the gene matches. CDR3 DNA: TGTGCCAGCAGCTTGGTGCCCCGGGACAGCCGAAATGGCTACACCTTC. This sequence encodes CASSLVPRDSRNGYTF.

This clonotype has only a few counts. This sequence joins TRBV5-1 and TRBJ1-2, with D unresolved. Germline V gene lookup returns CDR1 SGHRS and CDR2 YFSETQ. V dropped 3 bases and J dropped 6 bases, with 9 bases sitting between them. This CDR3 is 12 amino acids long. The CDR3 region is CASSYSENGYTF. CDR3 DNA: TGCGCCAGCAGCTACTCCGAGAATGGCTACACCTTC.

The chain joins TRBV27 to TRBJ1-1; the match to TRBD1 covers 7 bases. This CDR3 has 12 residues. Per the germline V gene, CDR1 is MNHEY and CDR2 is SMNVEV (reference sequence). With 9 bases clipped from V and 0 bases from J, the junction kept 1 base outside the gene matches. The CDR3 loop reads CARTGMNTEAFF. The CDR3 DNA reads TGTGCCAGGACAGGGATGAACACTGAAGCTTTCTTT.

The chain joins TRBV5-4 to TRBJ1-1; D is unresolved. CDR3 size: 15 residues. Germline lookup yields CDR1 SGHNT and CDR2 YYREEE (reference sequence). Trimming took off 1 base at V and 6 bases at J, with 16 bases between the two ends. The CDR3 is CASSLSGNKAAEAFF. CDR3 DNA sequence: TGTGCCAGCAGCTTGTCAGGAAACAAGGCGGCTGAAGCTTTCTTT.

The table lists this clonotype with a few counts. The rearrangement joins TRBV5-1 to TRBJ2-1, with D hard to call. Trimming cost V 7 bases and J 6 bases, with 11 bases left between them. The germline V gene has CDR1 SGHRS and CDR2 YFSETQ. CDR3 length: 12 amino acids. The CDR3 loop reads CASLSPGNEQFF. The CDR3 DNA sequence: TGCGCCAGCCTTTCCCCAGGCAATGAGCAGTTCTTC.

DNA of the CDR3: TGTGCCTGGAGTAGACGGGGCTCTGGGGCCAACGTCCTGACTTTC. It yields the protein CAWSRRGSGANVLTF. V is TRBV30 and J is TRBJ2-6; TRBD2 is a possible D gene (5 bases). The CDR3 is made up of 15 amino acids. Germline V lookup: CDR1 GTSNPN, CDR2 SVGIG (reference sequence). The V end was cut by 2 bases, the J end by 0 bases, with 8 bases between.

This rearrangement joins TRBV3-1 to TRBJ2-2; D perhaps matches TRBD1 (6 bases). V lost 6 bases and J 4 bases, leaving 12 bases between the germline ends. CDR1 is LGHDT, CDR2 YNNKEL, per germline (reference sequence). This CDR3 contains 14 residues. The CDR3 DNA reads TGTGCCAGCAGACGGGGACACCTCACCGGGGAGCTGTTTTTT. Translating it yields CASRRGHLTGELFF.